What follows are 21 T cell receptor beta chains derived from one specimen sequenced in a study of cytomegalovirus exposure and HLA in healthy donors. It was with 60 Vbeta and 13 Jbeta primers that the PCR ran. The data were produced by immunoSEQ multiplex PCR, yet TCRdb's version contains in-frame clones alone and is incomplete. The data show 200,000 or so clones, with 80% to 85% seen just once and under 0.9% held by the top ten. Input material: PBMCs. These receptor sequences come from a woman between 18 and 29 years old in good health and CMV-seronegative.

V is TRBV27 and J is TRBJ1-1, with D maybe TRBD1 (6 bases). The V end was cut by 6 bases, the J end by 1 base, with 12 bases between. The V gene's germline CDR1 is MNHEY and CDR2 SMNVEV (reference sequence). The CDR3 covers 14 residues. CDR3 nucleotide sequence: TGTGCCAGCAGCGAACAGGGCGGGAACACTGAAGCTTTCTTT. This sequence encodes CASSEQGGNTEAFF.

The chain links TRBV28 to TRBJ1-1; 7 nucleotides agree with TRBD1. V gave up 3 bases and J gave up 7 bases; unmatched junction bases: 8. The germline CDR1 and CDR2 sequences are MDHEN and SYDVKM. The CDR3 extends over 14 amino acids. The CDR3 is CASSFEGAALEAFF. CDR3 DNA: TGTGCCAGCAGTTTCGAGGGGGCCGCACTTGAAGCTTTCTTT.

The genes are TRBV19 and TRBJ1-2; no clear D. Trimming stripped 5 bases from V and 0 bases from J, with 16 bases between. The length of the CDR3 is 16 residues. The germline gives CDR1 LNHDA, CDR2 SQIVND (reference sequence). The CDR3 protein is CASSFRSRGSNYGYTF. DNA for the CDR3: TGTGCCAGTAGTTTCAGAAGCAGAGGTTCTAACTATGGCTACACCTTC.

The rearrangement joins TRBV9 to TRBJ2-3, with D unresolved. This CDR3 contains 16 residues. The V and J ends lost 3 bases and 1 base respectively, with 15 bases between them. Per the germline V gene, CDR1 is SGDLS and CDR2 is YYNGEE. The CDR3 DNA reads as TGTGCCAGCAGCGCCTATTCCATCATGGGCACAGATACGCAGTATTTT. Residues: CASSAYSIMGTDTQYF. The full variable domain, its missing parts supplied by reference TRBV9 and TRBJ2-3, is DSGVTQTPKHLITATGQRVTLRCSPRSGDLSVYWYQQSLDQGLQFLIQYYNGEERAKGNILERFSAQQFPDLHSELNLSSLELGDSALYFCASSAYSIMGTDTQYFGPGTRLTVL.

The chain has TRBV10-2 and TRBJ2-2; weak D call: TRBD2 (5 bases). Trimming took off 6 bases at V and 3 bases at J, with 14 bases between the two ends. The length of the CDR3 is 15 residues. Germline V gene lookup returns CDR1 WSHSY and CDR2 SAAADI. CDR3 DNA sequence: TGCGCCAGCAGCACTAGTATGTTGGACACCGGGGAGCTGTTTTTT. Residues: CASSTSMLDTGELFF.

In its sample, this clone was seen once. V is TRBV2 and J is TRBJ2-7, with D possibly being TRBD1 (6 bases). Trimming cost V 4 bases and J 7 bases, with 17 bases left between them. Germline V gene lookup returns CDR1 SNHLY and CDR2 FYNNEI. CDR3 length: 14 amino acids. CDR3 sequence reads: CASSVLQGGVEQYF. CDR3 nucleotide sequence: TGTGCCAGCAGTGTTCTACAGGGTGGGGTTGAGCAGTACTTC.

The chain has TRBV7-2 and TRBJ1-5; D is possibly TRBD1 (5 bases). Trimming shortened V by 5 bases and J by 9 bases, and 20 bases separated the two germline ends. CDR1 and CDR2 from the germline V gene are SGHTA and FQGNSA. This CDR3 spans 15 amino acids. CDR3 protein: CASSPGGSLIRPQHF. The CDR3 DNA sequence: TGTGCCAGCAGCCCGGGGGGGTCTCTAATCAGGCCCCAGCATTTT.

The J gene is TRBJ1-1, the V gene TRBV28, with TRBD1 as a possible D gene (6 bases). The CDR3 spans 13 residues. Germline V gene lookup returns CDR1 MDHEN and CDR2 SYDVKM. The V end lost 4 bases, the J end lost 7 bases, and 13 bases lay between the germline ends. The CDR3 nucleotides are TGTGCCAGCAGTTCGACAGGCGGCGGTGAAGCTTTCTTT. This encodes CASSSTGGGEAFF.

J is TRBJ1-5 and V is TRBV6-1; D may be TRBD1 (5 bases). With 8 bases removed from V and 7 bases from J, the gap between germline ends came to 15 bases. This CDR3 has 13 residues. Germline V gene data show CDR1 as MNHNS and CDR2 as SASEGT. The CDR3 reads CASRVGLGQPQHF. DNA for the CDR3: TGTGCCAGCCGCGTGGGGCTGGGACAGCCCCAGCATTTT.

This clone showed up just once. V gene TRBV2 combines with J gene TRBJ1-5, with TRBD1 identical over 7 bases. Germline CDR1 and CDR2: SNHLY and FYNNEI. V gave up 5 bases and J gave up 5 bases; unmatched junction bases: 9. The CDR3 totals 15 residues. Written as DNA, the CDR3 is TGTGCCAGCAGTCGCAGGGGGGTCGGCGATCAGCCCCAGCATTTT. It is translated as CASSRRGVGDQPQHF.

As DNA, the CDR3 is TGTGCCAGCAGCTCTGGACAGGGGAGTGATGAGCAGTTCTTC. Protein product: CASSSGQGSDEQFF. The chain is built from TRBV7-2 and TRBJ2-1, with 9 bases lining up with TRBD1. V lost 4 bases, J lost 8 bases, and 6 bases stayed unmatched. Germline assignment: CDR1 SGHTA and CDR2 FQGNSA. CDR3 length equals 14 residues.

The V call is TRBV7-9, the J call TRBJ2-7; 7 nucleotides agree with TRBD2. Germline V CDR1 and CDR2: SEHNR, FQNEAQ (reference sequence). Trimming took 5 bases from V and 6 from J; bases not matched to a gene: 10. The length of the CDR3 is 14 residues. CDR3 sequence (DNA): TGTGCCAGCAGCCCCCCCGGGGAGGGCCGCGAGCAGTACTTC. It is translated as CASSPPGEGREQYF.

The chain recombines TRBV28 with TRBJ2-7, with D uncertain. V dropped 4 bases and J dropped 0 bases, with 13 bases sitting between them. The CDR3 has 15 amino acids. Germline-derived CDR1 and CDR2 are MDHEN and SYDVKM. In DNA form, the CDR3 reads TGTGCCAGCAGTTCACATAACCGCTTCTCCTACGAGCAGTACTTC. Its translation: CASSSHNRFSYEQYF.

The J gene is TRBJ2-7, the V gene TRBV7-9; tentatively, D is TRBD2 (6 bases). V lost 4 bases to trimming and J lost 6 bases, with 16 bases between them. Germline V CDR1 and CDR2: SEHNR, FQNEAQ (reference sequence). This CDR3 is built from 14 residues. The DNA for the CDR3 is TGTGCCAGCAGCTCTCCCGGGACTGACGCCGAGCAGTACTTC. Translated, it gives CASSSPGTDAEQYF. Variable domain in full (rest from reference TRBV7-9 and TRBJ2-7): DTGVSQNPRHKITKRGQNVTFRCDPISEHNRLYWYRQTLGQGPEFLTYFQNEAQLEKSRLLSDRFSAERPKGSFSTLEIQRTEQGDSAMYLCASSSPGTDAEQYFGPGTRLTVT.

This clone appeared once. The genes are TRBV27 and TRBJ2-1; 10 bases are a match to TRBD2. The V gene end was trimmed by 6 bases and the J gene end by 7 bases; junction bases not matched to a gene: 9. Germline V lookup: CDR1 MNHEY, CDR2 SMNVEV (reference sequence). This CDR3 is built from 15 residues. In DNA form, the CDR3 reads TGTGCCAGCAGGCCGGGTCTAGCGGGAGCTAATGAGCAGTTCTTC. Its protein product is CASRPGLAGANEQFF.

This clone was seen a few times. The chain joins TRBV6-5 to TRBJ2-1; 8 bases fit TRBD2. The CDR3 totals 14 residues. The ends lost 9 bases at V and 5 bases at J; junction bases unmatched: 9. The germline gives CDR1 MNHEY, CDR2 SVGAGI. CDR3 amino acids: CASCPGLDDNEQFF. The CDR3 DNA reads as TGTGCCAGTTGTCCGGGACTAGACGACAATGAGCAGTTCTTC.

The CDR3 is CASSTTGGRQPQHF. The CDR3 DNA sequence: TGTGCCAGTAGCACAACAGGGGGGCGGCAGCCCCAGCATTTT. The chain combines TRBV19 with TRBJ1-5; 8 bases are shared with TRBD1. This CDR3 has 14 residues. The V and J ends lost 6 bases and 7 bases, in that order; junction bases with no gene match: 8. CDR1 LNHDA and CDR2 SQIVND come from the germline V gene (reference sequence).

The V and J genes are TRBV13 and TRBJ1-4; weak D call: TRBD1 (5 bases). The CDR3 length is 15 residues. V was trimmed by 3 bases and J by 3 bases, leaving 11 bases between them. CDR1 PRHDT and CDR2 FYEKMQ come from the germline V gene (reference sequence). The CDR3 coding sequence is TGTGCCAGCAGCTTTTCGGTAGGGGCTAATGAAAAACTGTTTTTT. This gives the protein CASSFSVGANEKLFF.

The CDR3 DNA sequence: TGCAGCGTTGGGGCAGGGGGTCTTAATCAGCCCCAGCATTTT. It specifies CSVGAGGLNQPQHF. The genes are TRBV29-1 and TRBJ1-5; 7 bases map to TRBD1. CDR1 is SQVTM, CDR2 ANQGSEA, per germline. Losses at the gene ends were 4 bases for V and 4 bases for J; bases not matched to a gene: 7. The CDR3 runs 14 residues.

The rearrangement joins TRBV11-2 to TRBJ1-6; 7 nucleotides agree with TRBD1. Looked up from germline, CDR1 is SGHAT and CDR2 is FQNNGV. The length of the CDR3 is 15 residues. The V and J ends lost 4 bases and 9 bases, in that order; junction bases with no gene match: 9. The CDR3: CASSSPYRGLSPLHF. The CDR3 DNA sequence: TGTGCCAGCAGCTCTCCCTACAGGGGACTTTCACCCCTCCACTTT.

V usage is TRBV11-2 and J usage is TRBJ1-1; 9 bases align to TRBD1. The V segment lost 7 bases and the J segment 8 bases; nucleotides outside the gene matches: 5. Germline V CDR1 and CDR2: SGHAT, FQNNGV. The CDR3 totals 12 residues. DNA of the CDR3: TGTGCCAGCACCCATACAGGGGGCGAAGCTTTCTTT. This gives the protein CASTHTGGEAFF. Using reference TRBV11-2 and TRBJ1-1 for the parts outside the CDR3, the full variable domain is EAGVAQSPRYKIIEKRQSVAFWCNPISGHATLYWYQQILGQGPKLLIQFQNNGVVDDSQLPKDRFSAERLKGVDSTLKIQPAKLEDSAVYLCASTHTGGEAFFGQGTRLTVV.